The 30 T cell receptor beta chains below all came from one sample that was sequenced in a study of T cell responses to AZD1222 COVID-19 vaccine. Profiled with immunoSEQ multiplex PCR; TCRdb holds only in-frame clones, not every one. The sample has some 140,000 clones; under 95% are singletons. The sequencing here drew on peripheral blood, taken on day 0 of AZD1222 vaccination. The source of these receptors is an adult in good health.

The rearrangement joins TRBV7-3 to TRBJ2-3; TRBD2 agrees at 9 bases. From germline, CDR1 is SGHTA and CDR2 FQGTGA. With 1 base clipped from V and 2 bases from J, the junction kept 1 base outside the gene matches. The CDR3 length is 15 residues. DNA of the CDR3: TGTGCCAGCAGCTTAATGGGACTAGCCACAGATACGCAGTATTTT. The encoded protein is CASSLMGLATDTQYF.

The rearrangement links TRBV20-1 to TRBJ2-2; D gene unclear. The V and J ends lost 3 bases and 1 base respectively, with 6 bases between them. Germline V gene sequence: CDR1 DFQATT, CDR2 SNEGSKA (reference sequence). There are 13 residues in the CDR3. The CDR3 DNA reads TGCAGTGCTAGTCGGCAGAACACCGGGGAGCTGTTTTTT. It encodes CSASRQNTGELFF.

This chain connects TRBV11-1 to TRBJ1-5; D is unresolved. The CDR3 runs to 14 residues. Per germline, CDR1 SGHAT and CDR2 FQDESV (reference sequence). Trimming stripped 1 base from V and 6 bases from J, with 10 bases between. The CDR3 is CASSLGGAGQPQHF. The CDR3 bases are TGTGCCAGCAGCTTAGGGGGAGCCGGTCAGCCCCAGCATTTT.

The chain employs TRBV29-1 and TRBJ1-3; 8 bases align to TRBD1. Germline V gene lookup returns CDR1 SQVTM and CDR2 ANQGSEA. With 7 bases clipped from V and 0 bases from J, the junction kept 5 bases outside the gene matches. The CDR3 runs to 14 residues. The CDR3 region is CSARTGNSGNTIYF. The CDR3, as DNA: TGCAGCGCCAGGACAGGGAACTCTGGAAACACCATATATTTT.

This chain links TRBV7-9 with TRBJ2-1; possibly TRBD1 for D (6 bases). Trimming cost V 5 bases and J 0 bases, with 11 bases left between them. Germline V gene lookup returns CDR1 SEHNR and CDR2 FQNEAQ (reference sequence). This CDR3 region has 15 residues. In nucleotides, the CDR3 is TGTGCCAGCAGCCCTCGACAGGCCTCCTACAATGAGCAGTTCTTC. This codes for CASSPRQASYNEQFF.

The chain has TRBV6-4 and TRBJ1-2; D gene uncertain. CDR3 size: 13 residues. Germline CDR1 MRHNA, CDR2 SNTAGT. Trimming shortened V by 3 bases and J by 0 bases, and 5 bases separated the two germline ends. CDR3 residues: CASSETANYGYTF. Here the CDR3 DNA reads TGTGCCAGCAGTGAAACAGCTAACTATGGCTACACCTTC.

J is TRBJ1-2 and V is TRBV7-9, with 10 positions matching TRBD1. After removal of 4 bases from V and 6 bases from J, the junction contained 8 bases not matched to a gene. From germline, CDR1 is SEHNR and CDR2 FQNEAQ (reference sequence). The CDR3 covers 15 residues. The CDR3 sequence is CASSSTGGYSDGYTF. DNA for the CDR3: TGTGCCAGCAGCTCGACAGGGGGCTATTCCGATGGCTACACCTTC.

This clone is a singleton in its sample. V usage is TRBV7-9 and J usage is TRBJ1-2; D not certain. Germline V CDR1 and CDR2: SEHNR, FQNEAQ (reference sequence). Trimming took 1 base from V and 8 from J, leaving 11 bases between them. This CDR3 is 13 amino acids long. Here the CDR3 DNA reads TGTGCCAGCAGCTTAGACAGATATAACGGCTACACCTTC. Protein product: CASSLDRYNGYTF.

V gene TRBV4-2 combines with J gene TRBJ1-6, with D tentatively TRBD1 (5 bases). Germline V gene data show CDR1 as LGHNA and CDR2 as YNFKEQ. The ends were cut back, 4 bases at V and 10 bases at J, with 17 bases in the middle. This CDR3 contains 15 residues. The CDR3 loop reads CASSPGHRRESPLHF. The DNA for the CDR3 is TGTGCCAGCAGCCCCGGGCACAGGCGCGAGTCACCCCTCCACTTT.

The rearrangement uses TRBV9 and TRBJ1-1, with D unresolved. The V gene lost 5 bases and the J gene lost 3 bases, with 11 bases spanning the gap. The CDR3 length is 13 residues. From germline, CDR1 is SGDLS and CDR2 YYNGEE. The CDR3 sequence is CASSTGSDTEAFF. The CDR3 bases are TGTGCCAGCAGTACCGGGAGTGACACTGAAGCTTTCTTT. Variable domain in full (rest from reference TRBV9 and TRBJ1-1): DSGVTQTPKHLITATGQRVTLRCSPRSGDLSVYWYQQSLDQGLQFLIQYYNGEERAKGNILERFSAQQFPDLHSELNLSSLELGDSALYFCASSTGSDTEAFFGQGTRLTVV.

The chain is built from TRBV5-1 and TRBJ1-5, with D perhaps TRBD1 (6 bases). This CDR3 comprises 14 residues. Germline CDR1 and CDR2: SGHRS and YFSETQ. Deletions cut 0 bases from V and 11 bases from J, with 15 bases between. CDR3 region: CASSLGGGPGSQHF. The CDR3 bases are TGCGCCAGCAGCTTGGGAGGGGGGCCTGGATCCCAGCATTTT.

V gene TRBV7-9 combines with J gene TRBJ1-5, with no clear D. V lost 4 bases to trimming and J lost 6 bases, with 10 bases between them. This CDR3 is built from 13 residues. From germline, CDR1 is SEHNR and CDR2 FQNEAQ (reference sequence). Written as DNA, the CDR3 is TGTGCCAGCAGCTCCGAAGGAGGTCAGCCCCAGCATTTT. Translating it yields CASSSEGGQPQHF.

The chain is built from TRBV3-1 (or the pseudogene TRBV3-2) and TRBJ2-3; 8 bases map to TRBD2. CDR3 length: 13 residues. V trimming: 6 bases; J trimming: 6 bases; junction bases outside the gene matches: 5. Looked up from germline, CDR1 is LGHDT and CDR2 is YNNKEL (reference sequence). The CDR3 nucleotides are TGTGCCAGCAGAAGTAGCGGGGAGGATACGCAGTATTTT. Translating gives CASRSSGEDTQYF.

This sequence joins TRBV5-4 and TRBJ2-5; the match to TRBD2 covers 7 bases. V trimming: 2 bases; J trimming: 1 base; junction bases outside the gene matches: 8. From germline, CDR1 is SGHNT and CDR2 YYREEE (reference sequence). This CDR3 comprises 16 residues. CDR3 coding DNA: TGTGCCAGCAGCTTTAAAGCAGCGGGGCCCCAAGAGACCCAGTACTTC. Translated, it gives CASSFKAAGPQETQYF.

The sample holds one count of this clone. The V call is TRBV18, the J call TRBJ2-3, with D tentatively TRBD2 (5 bases). Germline CDR1 and CDR2: KGHSH and LQKENI. CDR3 length: 14 residues. Deletions cut 3 bases from V and 4 bases from J, with 11 bases between. The CDR3 region has the DNA TGTGCCAGCTCACCCGGGGTAGCGTCAGATACGCAGTATTTT. Protein sequence: CASSPGVASDTQYF. Drawing the rest from reference TRBV18 and TRBJ2-3, the complete variable domain is NAGVMQNPRHLVRRRGQEARLRCSPMKGHSHVYWYRQLPEEGLKFMVYLQKENIIDESGMPKERFSAEFPKEGPSILRIQQVVRGDSAAYFCASSPGVASDTQYFGPGTRLTVL.

V usage is TRBV12-5 and J usage is TRBJ1-2; TRBD1 agrees at 8 bases. The germline V gene encodes CDR1 LGHNT and CDR2 FRNRAP. The CDR3 covers 16 residues. The trim removed 1 base at V and 2 bases at J, leaving 6 bases unmatched. The CDR3, as DNA: TGTGCTAGTGGTTTGGCGGGACAGGCCACAAACTATGGCTACACCTTC. Translated, it gives CASGLAGQATNYGYTF.

The chain carries TRBV24-1 and TRBJ2-7; no definite D call. CDR3 length: 17 amino acids. Deletions cut 4 bases from V and 0 bases from J, with 18 bases between. Germline CDR1 reads KGHDR; CDR2 reads SFDVKD. CDR3 nucleotides: TGTGCCACCAGTGAGACTGACGCATGGCCCAGCTCCTACGAGCAGTACTTC. Its translation is CATSETDAWPSSYEQYF.

The gene calls are TRBV19 and TRBJ2-5; TRBD1 aligns across 9 bases. Germline assignment: CDR1 LNHDA and CDR2 SQIVND (reference sequence). This CDR3 spans 15 amino acids. The ends lost 6 bases at V and 4 bases at J; junction bases unmatched: 9. The CDR3 region has the DNA TGTGCCAGTAGCCCGGAACTGACAGGGGGAGAGACCCAGTACTTC. Translation: CASSPELTGGETQYF.

CDR3 loop: CASSLGVNTEAFF. The CDR3 coding sequence is TGTGCCAGCAGCTTAGGGGTCAACACTGAAGCTTTCTTT. V and J are TRBV5-8 and TRBJ1-1; the D gene is possibly TRBD1 (5 bases). CDR1 is SGHTS, CDR2 YDEGEE, per germline. This CDR3 is built from 13 residues. V was pared by 2 bases and J by 2 bases, with 7 bases between.

This chain uses TRBV5-6 with TRBJ2-1; 12 bases fit TRBD2. The CDR3 has 15 residues. V lost 4 bases to trimming and J lost 6 bases; unmatched junction nucleotides: 5. Germline V gene sequence: CDR1 SGHDT, CDR2 YYEEEE. The CDR3 loop reads CASSIGLAGPNEQFF. The CDR3 bases are TGTGCCAGCAGCATAGGACTAGCGGGGCCCAATGAGCAGTTCTTC.

This CDR3 is CASSPSGGLTRLTGELFF. The DNA of the CDR3 is TGTGCCAGCAGCCCGAGCGGGGGCCTCACCAGATTAACCGGGGAGCTGTTTTTT. The chain uses TRBV9 and TRBJ2-2, with 8 bases aligning to TRBD2. Germline lookup yields CDR1 SGDLS and CDR2 YYNGEE. J gave up 5 bases and V 4 bases, and 16 bases lay outside the gene matches. The CDR3 extends over 18 amino acids.

The V and J genes are TRBV7-9 and TRBJ1-3; D gene unclear. The germline gives CDR1 SEHNR, CDR2 FQNEAQ (reference sequence). Between the trimmed V and J ends, which lost 2 bases and 0 bases, there was a span of 8 bases. The CDR3 is 15 amino acids. CDR3 nucleotide sequence: TGTGCCAGCAGCTTATACAGCACCTCTGGAAACACCATATATTTT. Protein product: CASSLYSTSGNTIYF.

V is TRBV27 and J is TRBJ1-1; D is unresolved. The CDR3 spans 14 residues. V lost 0 bases and J lost 0, with 5 bases in between. Germline V gene data show CDR1 as MNHEY and CDR2 as SMNVEV (reference sequence). CDR3 sequence (DNA): TGTGCCAGCAGTTTATCTTTGGTGAACACTGAAGCTTTCTTT. It encodes CASSLSLVNTEAFF.

The chain is built from TRBV7-9 and TRBJ2-1; TRBD1 matches 8 bases. Germline-derived CDR1 and CDR2 are SEHNR and FQNEAQ (reference sequence). V shed 5 bases, J shed 6 bases, and the junction held 9 bases outside the gene matches. CDR3 length: 15 residues. CDR3: CASSATGTGGNEQFF. The CDR3 DNA reads as TGTGCCAGCAGCGCGACCGGGACAGGCGGCAATGAGCAGTTCTTC.

The rearrangement uses TRBV30 and TRBJ2-7; a possible D gene is TRBD1 (5 bases). This CDR3 comprises 13 residues. Germline CDR1 is GTSNPN and CDR2 is SVGIG (reference sequence). Deletions cut 3 bases from V and 7 bases from J, with 16 bases between. This CDR3 reads CAWRGYRYLEQYF. DNA of the CDR3: TGTGCCTGGAGAGGGTACAGGTATTTAGAGCAGTACTTC.

The chain carries TRBV28 and TRBJ2-3; D is undetermined. V was trimmed by 8 bases and J by 2 bases, leaving 11 bases between them. Germline CDR1 MDHEN, CDR2 SYDVKM. This CDR3 has 13 residues. The CDR3 sequence: CASVYGSTDTQYF. Here the CDR3 DNA reads TGTGCCAGCGTGTATGGCTCCACAGATACGCAGTATTTT.

The rearrangement uses TRBV11-2 and TRBJ2-3; 15 nucleotides match TRBD2. Germline V gene sequence: CDR1 SGHAT, CDR2 FQNNGV. CDR3 length: 18 residues. V shed 6 bases and J 5 bases; nucleotides not matched to a gene: 12. CDR3 sequence reads: CASSPGAGLAGGGDTQYF. The DNA of the CDR3 is TGTGCCAGCAGTCCGGGCGCGGGACTAGCGGGAGGAGGAGATACGCAGTATTTT.

In its sample, this clone was seen once. The rearrangement uses TRBV21-1 and TRBJ2-1; TRBD2 is taken as the D call from the table, unchecked against the DNA. TRBV21-1 is deemed a pseudogene. CDR3 length: 17 amino acids. The CDR3: CASSKDSTSGGRNEQFF. The CDR3 DNA reads TGTGCCAGCAGCAAAGATTCAACTAGCGGGGGTAGGAATGAGCAGTTCTTC.

CDR3 DNA: TGTGCCAGTACGGGAACCTCGAGCACTGAAGCTTTCTTT. The encoded protein is CASTGTSSTEAFF. The rearrangement joins TRBV19 to TRBJ1-1, with D unresolved. CDR1 is LNHDA, CDR2 SQIVND, per germline (reference sequence). The CDR3 covers 13 residues. V was pared by 7 bases and J by 4 bases, with 13 bases between.

The chain is built from TRBV27 and TRBJ2-2, with D unclear. CDR3 length: 12 amino acids. The germline V gene encodes CDR1 MNHEY and CDR2 SMNVEV (reference sequence). Trimming left V 10 bases short and J 1 base short, with 7 bases between. Here the CDR3 reads CATVGNTGELFF. For the CDR3, the DNA is TGTGCCACCGTTGGGAACACCGGGGAGCTGTTTTTT.